The 30 T cell receptor beta chains below all came from one sample that was sequenced in a study of human thymus T cells. TCRdb's table, derived via immunoSEQ multiplex PCR, lists solely in-frame clones and lacks some. Among approximately 71,000 clones listed, about 95% were seen once. Thymus tissue for the work was resected from patients undergoing corrective heart surgery. Sequences were obtained from thymus tissue. The receptors stem from a girl in the first two years of life with a congenital heart defect but otherwise immunologically healthy.

V usage is TRBV5-6 and J usage is TRBJ2-7, with D maybe TRBD1 (5 bases). The germline CDR1 and CDR2 sequences are SGHDT and YYEEEE. This CDR3 comprises 15 residues. Trimming cost V 7 bases and J 1 base, with 18 bases left between them. The CDR3 DNA is TGTGCCAGCTCCGTAAGGACACCCGGGTCCTACGAGCAGTACTTC. Protein product: CASSVRTPGSYEQYF.

The chain employs TRBV5-1 and TRBJ2-3; the match to TRBD1 covers 7 bases. Germline lookup yields CDR1 SGHRS and CDR2 YFSETQ. J gave up 0 bases and V 1 base, and 11 bases lay outside the gene matches. There are 18 residues in the CDR3. The CDR3 DNA reads as TGCGCCAGCAGCTTGCGTTGGAAGGGGGCGAAGAGCACAGATACGCAGTATTTT. This codes for CASSLRWKGAKSTDTQYF.

The J gene is TRBJ2-3, the V gene TRBV4-2, with D hard to call. Germline V lookup: CDR1 LGHNA, CDR2 YNFKEQ. V lost 3 bases to trimming and J lost 2 bases, with 15 bases between them. The CDR3 has 16 amino acids. CDR3 protein: CASSHYGRPSTDTQYF. The CDR3 DNA sequence: TGTGCCAGCAGCCATTACGGGCGACCTTCCACAGATACGCAGTATTTT.

CDR3 DNA: TGTGCCAGCAGGTCCCCCGGGACAGCCTACACCGGGGAGCTGTTTTTT. It is translated as CASRSPGTAYTGELFF. The chain is built from TRBV28 and TRBJ2-2, with TRBD1 matching 7 bases. This CDR3 contains 16 residues. CDR1 and CDR2 from the germline V gene are MDHEN and SYDVKM. J gave up 3 bases and V 6 bases, and 10 bases lay outside the gene matches.

The chain links TRBV27 to TRBJ2-1, with TRBD1 matching 8 bases. J gave up 7 bases and V 6 bases, and 14 bases lay outside the gene matches. This CDR3 is built from 16 residues. Germline V gene lookup returns CDR1 MNHEY and CDR2 SMNVEV (reference sequence). The CDR3 loop is CASSLAQGAIGNEQFF. The CDR3 coding sequence is TGTGCCAGCAGCCTTGCCCAGGGGGCTATCGGGAATGAGCAGTTCTTC.

This clone has a single count. This CDR3 reads CAISKTRDNQDTQYF. DNA for the CDR3: TGTGCCATCAGTAAGACCCGGGACAATCAAGATACGCAGTATTTT. The chain recombines TRBV10-3 with TRBJ2-3, with D maybe TRBD1 (6 bases). CDR1 and CDR2 (germline): ENHRY, SYGVKD. This CDR3 has 15 amino acids. The germline V and J ends were trimmed by 5 bases and 5 bases, with 17 bases remaining between them.

This clone was seen only once. The rearrangement links TRBV19 to TRBJ2-7; TRBD1 matches 11 bases. Germline values: CDR1 LNHDA, CDR2 SQIVND (reference sequence). Trimming removed 6 bases from V and 3 bases from J; junction bases left unmatched: 7. The CDR3 is 15 residues long. The CDR3 here is CASSPWGQGDYEQYF. In nucleotides, the CDR3 is TGTGCCAGTAGCCCGTGGGGACAGGGGGACTACGAGCAGTACTTC.

V is TRBV4-1 and J is TRBJ2-1; 8 bases agree with TRBD2. CDR3 length: 19 residues. Germline V CDR1 and CDR2: MGHRA, YSYEKL. V lost 0 bases, J lost 0 bases, and 10 bases stayed unmatched. DNA of the CDR3: TGCGCCAGCAGCCAAGACTTAAGCGGGAGATTAGGCTCCTACAATGAGCAGTTCTTC. Its protein product is CASSQDLSGRLGSYNEQFF.

J is TRBJ1-2 and V is TRBV10-3; D call uncertain. Per germline, CDR1 ENHRY and CDR2 SYGVKD. The CDR3 sequence is 17 residues long. Between the trimmed V and J ends, which lost 4 bases and 0 bases, there was a span of 18 bases. The chain's CDR3 is CAISGVGRLGPNYGYTF. The CDR3, as DNA: TGTGCCATCAGTGGGGTTGGCAGACTCGGCCCTAACTATGGCTACACCTTC.

The chain is built from TRBV14 and TRBJ1-1; D possibly corresponds to TRBD1 (5 bases). This CDR3 contains 16 residues. V lost 0 bases and J lost 1, with 12 bases in between. CDR1 and CDR2 from the germline V gene are SGHDN and FVKESK. The CDR3 nucleotides read TGTGCCAGCAGCCAAGAAGGGGTCCTATGGAACACTGAAGCTTTCTTT. It is translated as CASSQEGVLWNTEAFF.

V gene TRBV23-1 combines with J gene TRBJ2-7; D call uncertain. TRBV23-1 is an ORF for which the function is uncertain. This CDR3 has 10 amino acids. With 3 bases removed from V and 7 bases from J, the gap between germline ends came to 4 bases. CDR3 bases: TGCGCCAGCAGTCATGGAGAGCAGTACTTC. It encodes CASSHGEQYF.

This clone was counted between two and nine times. This rearrangement joins TRBV12-5 to TRBJ1-2; tentatively, D is TRBD1 (5 bases). Per germline, CDR1 LGHNT and CDR2 FRNRAP. V was trimmed by 0 bases and J by 0 bases, leaving 14 bases between them. The CDR3 loop spans 17 amino acids. CDR3: CASGLVHGREANYGYTF. In DNA, the CDR3 is TGTGCTAGTGGTTTGGTACACGGCAGGGAAGCTAACTATGGCTACACCTTC.

The gene calls are TRBV6-4 and TRBJ2-7, with a possible D match to TRBD1 (6 bases). The V gene lost 2 bases and the J gene lost 0 bases, with 17 bases spanning the gap. This CDR3 has 17 residues. The germline V gene encodes CDR1 MRHNA and CDR2 SNTAGT. The CDR3 region is CASSDQGSSQSSYEQYF. In nucleotides, the CDR3 is TGTGCCAGCAGTGACCAGGGGTCAAGCCAGTCCTCCTACGAGCAGTACTTC.

The chain is built from TRBV2 and TRBJ2-7; 9 positions agree with TRBD1. CDR1 is SNHLY, CDR2 FYNNEI, per germline. With 4 bases clipped from V and 1 base from J, the junction kept 8 bases outside the gene matches. This CDR3 region has 16 residues. CDR3 loop: CASSADRGAWSYEQYF. The CDR3, as DNA: TGTGCCAGCAGTGCGGACAGGGGCGCTTGGTCCTACGAGCAGTACTTC.

The chain recombines TRBV19 with TRBJ2-7; D gene uncertain. With 3 bases removed from V and 0 bases from J, the gap between germline ends came to 12 bases. Per germline, CDR1 LNHDA and CDR2 SQIVND (reference sequence). The CDR3 length is 15 residues. CDR3 nucleotides: TGTGCCAGTAGTATTTCCGGGCGGCGCTCCTACGAGCAGTACTTC. Translated, it gives CASSISGRRSYEQYF.

This clone came up once. The chain couples TRBV7-8 to TRBJ2-3; D not resolved. CDR1 and CDR2 (germline): SGHVS, FQNEAQ. There are 13 residues in the CDR3. V gave up 5 bases and J gave up 3 bases, with 9 bases separating them. The CDR3 protein is CASSHPNTDTQYF. In DNA form, the CDR3 reads TGTGCCAGCAGCCATCCGAATACAGATACGCAGTATTTT.

The CDR3 DNA sequence: TGTGCCAGCAGTGAGGGACAGGGCACCTATGGCTACACCTTC. Translated: CASSEGQGTYGYTF. This chain connects TRBV2 to TRBJ1-2; 9 bases are shared with TRBD1. Germline CDR1 SNHLY, CDR2 FYNNEI. V gave up 3 bases and J gave up 4 bases; unmatched junction bases: 3. This CDR3 spans 14 amino acids.

This sequence joins TRBV7-9 and TRBJ2-1, with 7 bases that match TRBD1. CDR1 is SEHNR and CDR2 is FQNEAQ in the germline V gene (reference sequence). The trim removed 1 base at V and 8 bases at J, leaving 8 bases unmatched. This CDR3 region has 15 residues. The CDR3, as DNA: TGTGCCAGCAGCTTAGACGACAGGGTCAGCGATGAGCAGTTCTTC. Translating it yields CASSLDDRVSDEQFF.

The CDR3 sequence is CASSLSNPDSFSYEQYF. CDR3 DNA sequence: TGTGCCAGCAGTTTATCGAACCCGGACAGTTTCTCCTACGAGCAGTACTTC. The chain recombines TRBV27 with TRBJ2-7; D possibly corresponds to TRBD1 (6 bases). The V and J ends lost 0 bases and 0 bases respectively, with 15 bases between them. The V gene's germline CDR1 is MNHEY and CDR2 SMNVEV (reference sequence). This CDR3 spans 17 amino acids.

V usage is TRBV4-3 and J usage is TRBJ2-1; possibly TRBD1 or TRBD2 for D (5 bases each). Germline V gene sequence: CDR1 LGHNA, CDR2 YSLEER. This CDR3 is built from 14 residues. Trimming pared 1 base from V and 9 bases from J, leaving 13 bases between. The CDR3 is CASSQAGTVGEQFF. DNA for the CDR3: TGCGCCAGCAGCCAAGCCGGGACCGTAGGTGAGCAGTTCTTC.

The chain employs TRBV4-1 and TRBJ2-5; a possible D gene is TRBD2 (5 bases). Trimming shortened V by 5 bases and J by 2 bases, and 9 bases separated the two germline ends. Per germline, CDR1 MGHRA and CDR2 YSYEKL. The CDR3 is made up of 13 amino acids. The CDR3 here is CASSLWEQETQYF. CDR3 DNA sequence: TGCGCCAGCAGCTTGTGGGAGCAAGAGACCCAGTACTTC.

The chain links TRBV11-2 to TRBJ2-3; tentatively, D is TRBD2 (6 bases). Germline V gives CDR1 SGHAT, CDR2 FQNNGV. The V gene lost 0 bases and the J gene lost 4 bases, with 26 bases spanning the gap. This CDR3 is built from 20 residues. The CDR3: CASSLDSRKGRPSDPDTQYF. The CDR3 bases are TGTGCCAGCAGCTTAGATTCTAGGAAGGGTCGGCCTAGCGACCCAGATACGCAGTATTTT. Full variable domain (outside the CDR3, taken from reference TRBV11-2 and TRBJ2-3): EAGVAQSPRYKIIEKRQSVAFWCNPISGHATLYWYQQILGQGPKLLIQFQNNGVVDDSQLPKDRFSAERLKGVDSTLKIQPAKLEDSAVYLCASSLDSRKGRPSDPDTQYFGPGTRLTVL.

The rearrangement links TRBV27 to TRBJ2-7; 11 nucleotides agree with TRBD1. From germline, CDR1 is MNHEY and CDR2 SMNVEV (reference sequence). The CDR3 extends over 15 amino acids. Trimming removed 8 bases from V and 1 base from J; junction bases left unmatched: 7. In DNA, the CDR3 is TGTGCCAGCCCGGACAGGGGGCCACCTTCCTACGAGCAGTACTTC. It is translated as CASPDRGPPSYEQYF.

The chain is built from TRBV25-1 and TRBJ2-5; no definite D call. The CDR3 runs to 12 residues. Trimming removed 1 base at V and 2 bases at J, with 2 bases between. Per the germline V gene, CDR1 is MGHDK and CDR2 is SYGVNS. The chain's CDR3 is CASSESQETQYF. The DNA for the CDR3 is TGTGCCAGCAGTGAATCACAAGAGACCCAGTACTTC.

The chain employs TRBV28 and TRBJ2-5, with a weak D call TRBD1 (5 bases). The CDR3 has 15 residues. Germline V CDR1 and CDR2: MDHEN, SYDVKM. The V and J ends lost 6 bases and 3 bases respectively, with 17 bases between them. The CDR3 nucleotides read TGTGCCAGCAGACCTAGGGGTCCTGCCAAAGAGACCCAGTACTTC. Its protein product is CASRPRGPAKETQYF.

The DNA of the CDR3 is TGCGCCAGCAGCTTGCCCCCAAGCGGGAGGGCGAGGCACACCGGGGAGCTGTTTTTT. This gives the protein CASSLPPSGRARHTGELFF. The chain joins TRBV5-1 to TRBJ2-2; 10 bases map to TRBD2. The CDR3 has 19 amino acids. Germline V gene sequence: CDR1 SGHRS, CDR2 YFSETQ. Trimming took 1 base from V and 3 from J; bases not matched to a gene: 12.

The rearrangement joins TRBV29-1 to TRBJ2-5, with 12 bases fitting TRBD2. V lost 2 bases and J lost 4; bases outside the gene matches: 8. The CDR3 has 16 amino acids. The germline V gene has CDR1 SQVTM and CDR2 ANQGSEA. The CDR3 spells CSVESSGRAGGETQYF. The CDR3 DNA sequence: TGCAGCGTTGAATCTAGCGGGAGGGCCGGAGGAGAGACCCAGTACTTC.

The chain is built from TRBV25-1 and TRBJ2-1; TRBD1 might be the D (5 bases). The CDR3 contains 18 residues. Germline V gives CDR1 MGHDK, CDR2 SYGVNS. The V end was cut by 1 base, the J end by 0 bases, with 16 bases between. In DNA, the CDR3 is TGTGCCAGCAGTGAATTTTCGGACACCCGGCCCTCCTACAATGAGCAGTTCTTC. It specifies CASSEFSDTRPSYNEQFF.

The J gene is TRBJ2-6, the V gene TRBV5-1, with TRBD2 as a possible D gene (6 bases). The CDR3 has 17 residues. The V and J ends lost 4 bases and 0 bases respectively, with 14 bases between them. Germline CDR1 and CDR2: SGHRS and YFSETQ. As DNA, the CDR3 is TGCGCCAGCAGCGGAGGGACTTCCAGCTCTGGGGCCAACGTCCTGACTTTC. It encodes CASSGGTSSSGANVLTF.

The rearrangement uses TRBV6-5 and TRBJ2-5; TRBD2 matches at 15 bases. The length of the CDR3 is 16 residues. The germline gives CDR1 MNHEY, CDR2 SVGAGI. Unmatched junction bases numbered 5, after V lost 4 bases and J lost 5 bases. CDR3 sequence reads: CASSWTSGREGETQYF. CDR3 nucleotide sequence: TGTGCCAGCAGTTGGACTAGCGGGAGGGAAGGGGAGACCCAGTACTTC.